One sample yielded the 24 T cell receptor beta chains listed below, sequenced in a study of T cell responses to AZD1222 COVID-19 vaccine. The table came from immunoSEQ multiplex PCR; TCRdb's copy has only in-frame clones and leaves some out. The sample records tens of thousands of clones, roughly 91% being singletons. The source material was peripheral blood, sampled on day 0 of MenACWY control vaccination. The receptor set was obtained from an adult in good health.

This chain links TRBV7-2 with TRBJ2-7; TRBD1 matches at 8 bases. This CDR3 comprises 15 residues. Germline V CDR1 and CDR2: SGHTA, FQGNSA. V gave up 4 bases and J gave up 6 bases; unmatched junction bases: 11. In DNA form, the CDR3 reads TGTGCCAGCAGCTGGTCCGGGACAGGAAGCTCCGAGCAGTACTTC. It translates to CASSWSGTGSSEQYF.

The chain links TRBV5-4 to TRBJ2-5; the match to TRBD1 covers 7 bases. The V gene's germline CDR1 is SGHNT and CDR2 YYREEE (reference sequence). The J segment lost 4 bases and the V segment lost 4 bases, leaving 7 bases of the junction unmatched. The CDR3 extends over 14 amino acids. CDR3 sequence reads: CASSLVGGRETQYF. The CDR3, as DNA: TGTGCCAGCAGCCTTGTAGGGGGCCGAGAGACCCAGTACTTC.

This chain joins TRBV19 and TRBJ1-2; a possible D gene is TRBD1 (6 bases). The germline V gene has CDR1 LNHDA and CDR2 SQIVND (reference sequence). CDR3 length: 13 amino acids. V lost 4 bases and J 7 bases, leaving 13 bases between the germline ends. The CDR3 is CASSTDRRGGYTF. CDR3 bases: TGTGCCAGTAGTACGGACAGACGGGGTGGCTACACCTTC.

The rearrangement joins TRBV4-2 to TRBJ2-7; 11 bases line up with TRBD1. Germline lookup yields CDR1 LGHNA and CDR2 YNFKEQ. V dropped 0 bases and J dropped 3; count of bases not matched to a gene: 4. The CDR3 has 16 residues. The CDR3 region is CASSQDGGTGGYEQYF. CDR3 coding DNA: TGTGCCAGCAGCCAAGATGGGGGGACAGGGGGCTACGAGCAGTACTTC.

The rearrangement joins TRBV4-2 to TRBJ2-3; 7 bases fit TRBD2. There are 13 residues in the CDR3. Trimming cost V 2 bases and J 5 bases; bases outside gene matches: 1. The germline V gene has CDR1 LGHNA and CDR2 YNFKEQ. CDR3 in amino acids: CASSQSGEDTQYF. Written as DNA, the CDR3 is TGTGCCAGCAGCCAAAGCGGGGAAGATACGCAGTATTTT.

This CDR3 reads CASGFLSGETQYF. As DNA, the CDR3 is TGCGCCAGCGGCTTCCTTAGCGGGGAGACCCAGTACTTC. J is TRBJ2-5 and V is TRBV4-1; TRBD2 matches 7 bases. This CDR3 contains 13 residues. J was trimmed by 5 bases and V by 8 bases; bases with no gene match: 8. Per germline, CDR1 MGHRA and CDR2 YSYEKL.

J is TRBJ1-6 and V is TRBV19, with D unresolved. This CDR3 is 12 amino acids long. V was cut by 5 bases and J by 11 bases, with 10 bases left in between. The V gene's germline CDR1 is LNHDA and CDR2 SQIVND (reference sequence). The CDR3 nucleotides are TGTGCCAGTAGTCCTATCGGACCACCCCTCCACTTT. Protein product: CASSPIGPPLHF.

The chain uses TRBV6-5 and TRBJ1-1, with 7 bases fitting TRBD1. CDR3 length equals 13 residues. J lost 3 bases, V lost 2 bases, and 0 bases had no gene match. Per the germline V gene, CDR1 is MNHEY and CDR2 is SVGAGI. CDR3 protein: CASSYQGDTEAFF. CDR3 sequence (DNA): TGTGCCAGCAGTTACCAGGGGGACACTGAAGCTTTCTTT.

The chain is built from TRBV28 and TRBJ1-5; TRBD1 matches at 7 bases. The CDR3 is 15 residues long. V gave up 5 bases and J gave up 4 bases; unmatched junction bases: 8. Per germline, CDR1 MDHEN and CDR2 SYDVKM. The CDR3 coding sequence is TGTGCCAGCAGTCTCCCCGGGACAGAGAATCAGCCCCAGCATTTT. Translation gives CASSLPGTENQPQHF.

This sequence joins TRBV7-2 and TRBJ2-3, with 9 bases lining up with TRBD2. This CDR3 is 15 amino acids long. J lost 1 base, V lost 3 bases, and 2 bases had no gene match. Germline V CDR1 and CDR2: SGHTA, FQGNSA. The CDR3, as DNA: TGTGCCAGCAGCTTGACTAGCGGCCGCACAGATACGCAGTATTTT. Its protein is CASSLTSGRTDTQYF.

A few counts support this clone. The chain has TRBV6-2 or TRBV6-3 and TRBJ2-3; D possibly matches TRBD1 or TRBD2 (5 bases each). The length of the CDR3 is 16 residues. Trimming stripped 5 bases from V and 4 bases from J, with 19 bases between. Germline V lookup: CDR1 MNHEY, CDR2 SVGEGT. This chain's CDR3 is CASSNPRDRPPDTQYF. As DNA, the CDR3 is TGTGCCAGCAGTAACCCCCGGGACCGTCCACCAGATACGCAGTATTTT.

This chain links TRBV19 with TRBJ1-2, with TRBD1 matching over 8 bases. The CDR3 runs 15 residues. After removal of 5 bases from V and 3 bases from J, the junction contained 8 bases not matched to a gene. The germline V gene has CDR1 LNHDA and CDR2 SQIVND (reference sequence). CDR3 in amino acids: CASSDRGGLYYGYTF. CDR3 nucleotides: TGTGCCAGTAGTGACAGGGGAGGGTTGTACTATGGCTACACCTTC.

This clone was seen once. V gene TRBV4-1 combines with J gene TRBJ1-6; 8 bases agree with TRBD1. The CDR3 is 15 residues long. V dropped 3 bases and J dropped 9; count of bases not matched to a gene: 7. Germline CDR1 MGHRA, CDR2 YSYEKL. CDR3 DNA: TGCGCCAGCAGCCACGGACAGGGTCAGGTTTCACCCCTCCACTTT. Translation: CASSHGQGQVSPLHF.

This sequence joins TRBV6-2 or TRBV6-3 and TRBJ2-3, with D perhaps assigned TRBD1 or TRBD2 (5 bases each). With 2 bases removed from V and 3 bases from J, the gap between germline ends came to 21 bases. Looked up from germline, CDR1 is MNHEY and CDR2 is SVGEGT. CDR3 length: 18 residues. CDR3 nucleotide sequence: TGTGCCAGCAGTTACCCGGTACATTTGAGGGGCAAGACAGATACGCAGTATTTT. Its translation is CASSYPVHLRGKTDTQYF.

This chain connects TRBV18 to TRBJ2-6; 7 bases are shared with TRBD1. The CDR3 totals 18 residues. With 4 bases clipped from V and 1 base from J, the junction kept 10 bases outside the gene matches. Germline assignment: CDR1 KGHSH and CDR2 LQKENI. CDR3 sequence reads: CASSRWGTDASGANVLTF. In nucleotides, the CDR3 is TGTGCCAGCTCACGCTGGGGGACAGACGCTTCTGGGGCCAACGTCCTGACTTTC.

This sequence joins TRBV6-5 and TRBJ1-2; D may be TRBD1 (6 bases). Germline values: CDR1 MNHEY, CDR2 SVGAGI. Trimming shortened V by 5 bases and J by 1 base, and 8 bases separated the two germline ends. The CDR3 covers 13 residues. CDR3 DNA: TGTGCCAGCAGTCCGGACAGTAACTATGGCTACACCTTC. It yields the protein CASSPDSNYGYTF.

The rearrangement joins TRBV5-1 to TRBJ1-2, with D possibly matching TRBD1 (5 bases). CDR1 is SGHRS and CDR2 is YFSETQ in the germline V gene. The CDR3 length is 14 residues. The V gene lost 0 bases and the J gene lost 3 bases, with 9 bases spanning the gap. The CDR3 nucleotides are TGCGCCAGCAGCTTGGCCTCGACAGACTATGGCTACACCTTC. Translation: CASSLASTDYGYTF.

The CDR3 sequence: CASSLLASGGGNSPLHF. DNA for the CDR3: TGTGCCAGCAGCTTATTAGCTTCGGGGGGTGGGAATTCACCCCTCCACTTT. The chain recombines TRBV7-6 with TRBJ1-6; perhaps TRBD1 as D (5 bases). This CDR3 contains 17 residues. CDR1 and CDR2 (germline): SGHVS, FNYEAQ. V shed 2 bases and J shed 7 bases, with 18 bases lying between them.

The chain is built from TRBV4-3 and TRBJ1-1; D is unresolved. CDR3 length equals 14 residues. Germline CDR1 LGHNA, CDR2 YSLEER. Trimming shortened V by 1 base and J by 1 base, and 7 bases separated the two germline ends. The CDR3 spells CASSQAYRNTEAFF. CDR3 coding DNA: TGCGCCAGCAGCCAAGCCTACAGGAACACTGAAGCTTTCTTT.

The V gene is TRBV7-9, the J gene TRBJ1-4; 9 bases align to TRBD1. Trimming removed 4 bases from V and 7 bases from J; junction bases left unmatched: 4. The germline V gene encodes CDR1 SEHNR and CDR2 FQNEAQ (reference sequence). The CDR3 loop spans 14 amino acids. CDR3 bases: TGTGCCAGCAGCTACAGGGGGCAAGCTGAAAAACTGTTTTTT. It codes for CASSYRGQAEKLFF.

The chain carries TRBV2 and TRBJ2-3; D not resolved. The CDR3 has 11 amino acids. Trimming took off 2 bases at V and 3 bases at J, with 0 bases between the two ends. Germline V gives CDR1 SNHLY, CDR2 FYNNEI. Here the CDR3 DNA reads TGTGCCAGCAGTGAAACAGATACGCAGTATTTT. It specifies CASSETDTQYF. The full variable domain, rest sourced from reference TRBV2 and TRBJ2-3, is EPEVTQTPSHQVTQMGQEVILRCVPISNHLYFYWYRQILGQKVEFLVSFYNNEISEKSEIFDDQFSVERPDGSNFTLKIRSTKLEDSAMYFCASSETDTQYFGPGTRLTVL.

V gene TRBV28 combines with J gene TRBJ1-1; D unclear. The germline CDR1 and CDR2 sequences are MDHEN and SYDVKM. The V gene lost 10 bases and the J gene lost 6 bases, with 21 bases spanning the gap. The CDR3 runs to 14 residues. CDR3 region: CATNSPESNAEAFF. Here the CDR3 DNA reads TGTGCCACCAATTCGCCGGAGTCCAATGCTGAAGCTTTCTTT. The entire variable domain, with the rest obtained from reference TRBV28 and TRBJ1-1, is as follows: DVKVTQSSRYLVKRTGEKVFLECVQDMDHENMFWYRQDPGLGLRLIYFSYDVKMKEKGDIPEGYSVSREKKERFSLILESASTNQTSMYLCATNSPESNAEAFFGQGTRLTVV.

Only a few counts were recorded for this clone. The CDR3 sequence is CASSRSGTPLHF. In DNA, the CDR3 is TGTGCCAGCAGTCGGTCCGGGACACCCCTCCACTTT. The chain recombines TRBV6-5 with TRBJ1-6; D call uncertain. CDR1 MNHEY and CDR2 SVGAGI come from the germline V gene. CDR3 length: 12 residues. Trimming shortened V by 5 bases and J by 11 bases, and 10 bases separated the two germline ends.

The chain links TRBV5-1 to TRBJ2-3; D gene uncertain. CDR1 SGHRS and CDR2 YFSETQ come from the germline V gene. The V gene lost 4 bases and the J gene lost 2 bases, with 2 bases spanning the gap. The CDR3 runs 11 residues. CDR3 loop: CASSNTDTQYF. In nucleotides, the CDR3 is TGCGCCAGCAGCAACACAGATACGCAGTATTTT.